This T cell receptor (beta chain) was profiled in a study of T-cell memory formation after mild COVID-19. TCRdb re-called the 5' RACE reads with MiXCR, one entry per CDR3 protein. Of some 350,000 distinct CDR3 sequences in the sample, around 15% are singletons; the top ten hold about 22%. The CDR3 is made up of 18 amino acids. Germline CDR1 reads SGHRS; CDR2 reads YFSETQ. Trimming cost V 0 bases and J 2 bases, with 15 bases left between them. This chain uses TRBV5-1 with TRBJ1-6, with a tentative D call TRBD1 (6 bases). This sequence was found in a man between 18 and 29 years old who had mild COVID-19 (a few samples of this study predate the infection). Cell type and time point are not known. Material for sequencing was PBMCs or a T cell subset sorted from them (not recorded which). The CDR3 sequence: CASSLAAGEGTYNSPLHF. CDR3 coding DNA: TGCGCCAGCAGCTTGGCCGCAGGGGAAGGCACCTATAATTCACCCCTCCACTTT.